Detailed here is one T cell receptor (beta chain). The germline V and J ends were trimmed by 5 bases and 6 bases, with 17 bases remaining between them. The CDR3 has 15 residues. Looked up from germline, CDR1 is SGHNT and CDR2 is YENEEA. This sample stems from a study of blood T cell repertoires in COVID-19. Clones were sequenced by immunoSEQ multiplex PCR, and TCRdb holds only the in-frame ones, with some missing. This repertoire shows approximately 110,000 clones, roughly 92% found once; its top ten account for around 2%. Patients in Seattle were enrolled during active infection, then followed longitudinally.

Material: peripheral blood. This TCR was recovered from a man aged 50 or older with COVID-19, enrolled during active disease. The chain couples TRBV11-3 to TRBJ2-1; weak D call: TRBD1 (5 bases). The CDR3 DNA is TGTGCCAGCAGCCTTGGACAAGGGGTGCCCAATGAGCAGTTCTTC. Protein product: CASSLGQGVPNEQFF.